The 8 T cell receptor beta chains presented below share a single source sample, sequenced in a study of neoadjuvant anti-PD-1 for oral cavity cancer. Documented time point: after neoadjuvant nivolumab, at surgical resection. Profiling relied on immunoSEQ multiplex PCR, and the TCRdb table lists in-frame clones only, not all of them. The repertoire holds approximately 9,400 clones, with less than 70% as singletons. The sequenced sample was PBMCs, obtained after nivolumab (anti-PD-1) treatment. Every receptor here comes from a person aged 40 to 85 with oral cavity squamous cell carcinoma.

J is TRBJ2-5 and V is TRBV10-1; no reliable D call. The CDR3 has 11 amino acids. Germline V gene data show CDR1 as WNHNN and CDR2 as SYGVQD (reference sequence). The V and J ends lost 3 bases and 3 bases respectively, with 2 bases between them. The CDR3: CASSEKETQYF. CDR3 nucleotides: TGCGCCAGCAGTGAAAAAGAGACCCAGTACTTC.

This CDR3 reads CSALWRSGNTIYF. The CDR3 DNA sequence: TGCAGCGCCCTGTGGCGATCTGGAAACACCATATATTTT. J is TRBJ1-3 and V is TRBV29-1; D uncertain. The CDR3 runs 13 residues. CDR1 is SQVTM, CDR2 ANQGSEA, per germline. V lost 7 bases and J 1 base, leaving 11 bases between the germline ends.

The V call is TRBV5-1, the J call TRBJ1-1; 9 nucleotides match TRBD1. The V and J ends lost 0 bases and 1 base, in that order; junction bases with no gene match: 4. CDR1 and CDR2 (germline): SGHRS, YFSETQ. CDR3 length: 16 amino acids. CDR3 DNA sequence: TGCGCCAGCAGCTTGGGTTTGGGACAGGGGAACACTGAAGCTTTCTTT. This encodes CASSLGLGQGNTEAFF.

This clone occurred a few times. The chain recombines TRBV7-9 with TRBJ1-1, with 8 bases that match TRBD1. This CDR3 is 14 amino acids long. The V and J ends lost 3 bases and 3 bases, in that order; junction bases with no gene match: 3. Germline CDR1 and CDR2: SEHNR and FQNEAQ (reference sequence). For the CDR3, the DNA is TGTGCCAGCAGCTTCAGACAGGGGTACACTGAAGCTTTCTTT. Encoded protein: CASSFRQGYTEAFF.

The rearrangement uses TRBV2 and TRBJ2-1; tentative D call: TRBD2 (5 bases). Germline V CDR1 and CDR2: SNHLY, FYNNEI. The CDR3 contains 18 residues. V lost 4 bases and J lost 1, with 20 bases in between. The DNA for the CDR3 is TGTGCCAGCAGTGCCCGAGGGCTAGCAGCCTTTTCCTACAATGAGCAGTTCTTC. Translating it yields CASSARGLAAFSYNEQFF. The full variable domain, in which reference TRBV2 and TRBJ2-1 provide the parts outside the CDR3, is EPEVTQTPSHQVTQMGQEVILRCVPISNHLYFYWYRQILGQKVEFLVSFYNNEISEKSEIFDDQFSVERPDGSNFTLKIRSTKLEDSAMYFCASSARGLAAFSYNEQFFGPGTRLTVL.

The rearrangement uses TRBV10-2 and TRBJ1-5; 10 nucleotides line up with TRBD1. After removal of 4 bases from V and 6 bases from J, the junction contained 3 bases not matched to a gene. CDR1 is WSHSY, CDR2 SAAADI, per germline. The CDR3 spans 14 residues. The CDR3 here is CASSGGTGAQPQHF. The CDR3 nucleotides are TGCGCCAGCAGTGGGGGGACAGGGGCTCAGCCCCAGCATTTT.

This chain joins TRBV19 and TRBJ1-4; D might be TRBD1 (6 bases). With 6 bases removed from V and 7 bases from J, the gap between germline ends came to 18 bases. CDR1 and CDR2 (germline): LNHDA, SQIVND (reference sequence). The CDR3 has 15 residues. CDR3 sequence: CASSGDRLGSEKLFF. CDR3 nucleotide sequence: TGTGCCAGTAGCGGCGACAGGTTGGGTAGTGAAAAACTGTTTTTT.

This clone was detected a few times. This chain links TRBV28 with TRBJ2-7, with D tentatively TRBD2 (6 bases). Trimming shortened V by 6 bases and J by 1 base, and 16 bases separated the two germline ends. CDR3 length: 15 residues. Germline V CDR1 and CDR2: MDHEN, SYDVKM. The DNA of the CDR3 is TGTGCCAGCAGGATCACGAGCGGGCGGTCCTACGAGCAGTACTTC. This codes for CASRITSGRSYEQYF.